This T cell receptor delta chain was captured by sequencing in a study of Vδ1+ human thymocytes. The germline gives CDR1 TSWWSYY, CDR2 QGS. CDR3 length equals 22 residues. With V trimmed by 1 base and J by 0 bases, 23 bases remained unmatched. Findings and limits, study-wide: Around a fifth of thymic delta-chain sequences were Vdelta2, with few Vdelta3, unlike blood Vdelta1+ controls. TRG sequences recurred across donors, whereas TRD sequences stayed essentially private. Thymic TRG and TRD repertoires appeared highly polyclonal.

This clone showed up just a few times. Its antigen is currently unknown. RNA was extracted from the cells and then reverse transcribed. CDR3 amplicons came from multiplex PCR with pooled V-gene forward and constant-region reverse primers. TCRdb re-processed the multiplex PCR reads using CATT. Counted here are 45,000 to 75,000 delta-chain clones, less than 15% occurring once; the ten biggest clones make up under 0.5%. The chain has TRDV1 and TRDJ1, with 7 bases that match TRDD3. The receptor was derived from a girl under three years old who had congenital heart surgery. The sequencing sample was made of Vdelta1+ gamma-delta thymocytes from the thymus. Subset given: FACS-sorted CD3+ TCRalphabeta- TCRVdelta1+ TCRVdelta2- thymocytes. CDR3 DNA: TGTGCTCTTGGGGAACAGCCTCCAGTACCCATGGGGGACCTACAGTACACCGATAAACTCATCTTT. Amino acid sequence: CALGEQPPVPMGDLQYTDKLIF.